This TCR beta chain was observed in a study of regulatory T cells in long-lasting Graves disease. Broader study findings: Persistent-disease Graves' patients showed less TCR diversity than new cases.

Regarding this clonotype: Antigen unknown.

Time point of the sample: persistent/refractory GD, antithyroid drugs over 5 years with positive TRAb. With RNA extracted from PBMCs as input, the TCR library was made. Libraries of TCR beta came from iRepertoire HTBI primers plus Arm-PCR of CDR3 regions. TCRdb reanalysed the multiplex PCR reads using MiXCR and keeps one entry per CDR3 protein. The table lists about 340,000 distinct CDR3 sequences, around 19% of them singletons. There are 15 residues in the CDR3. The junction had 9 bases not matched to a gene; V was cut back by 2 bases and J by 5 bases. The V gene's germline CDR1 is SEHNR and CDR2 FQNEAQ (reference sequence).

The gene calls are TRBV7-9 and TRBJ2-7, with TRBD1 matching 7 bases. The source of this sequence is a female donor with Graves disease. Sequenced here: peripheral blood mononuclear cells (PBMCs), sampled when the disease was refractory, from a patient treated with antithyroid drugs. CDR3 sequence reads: CASSLMRQGADEQYF. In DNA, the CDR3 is TGTGCCAGCAGCTTAATGCGACAGGGAGCGGACGAGCAGTACTTC.